This is a list of T cell receptor beta chains from one sample in a study of regulatory T cells in long-lasting Graves disease. Using its own MiXCR run on the multiplex PCR reads, TCRdb lists one record per CDR3 protein. This table has 350,000 to 450,000 distinct CDR3 sequences, about 15% appearing once. Another study also made use of these data, one on T cells in Graves' hyperthyroidism and ophthalmopathy.

The source was peripheral blood mononuclear cells (PBMCs), collected at new diagnosis, from a patient treated with antithyroid drugs. These TCRs come from a woman between 35 and 50 years old with Graves disease. The CDR3 runs from the conserved cysteine through the conserved F or W. A D gene is named only where the DNA matches it firmly. Some rows mark clone size as missing; the rest say once, few, many or name a class of expanded clone.

v_gene	d_gene	abundance	len	j_gene	CDR3aa	CDR3nt
TRBV6-5	TRBD1	few	15	TRBJ1-1	CASSYIRTGNTEAFF	TGTGCCAGCAGTTACATCCGGACAGGAAACACTGAAGCTTTCTTT
TRBV10-3	-	-	11	TRBJ2-3	CAIGWADTQYF	TGTGCCATCGGGTGGGCAGATACGCAGTATTTT
TRBV5-5	TRBD1	many	16	TRBJ2-7	CASTLELGTGIYEQYF	TGTGCCAGCACCCTGGAGCTTGGGACAGGGATATACGAGCAGTACTTC
TRBV20-1	-	-	14	TRBJ2-7	CSARRAGIQNEQYF	TGCAGTGCTAGACGGGCAGGGATCCAAAACGAGCAGTACTTC
TRBV28	TRBD2	many	20	TRBJ2-5	CASSLSDGLAGWYGQETQYF	TGTGCCAGCAGTTTGAGCGACGGGCTAGCGGGGTGGTATGGCCAAGAGACCCAGTACTTC
TRBV5-1	TRBD1	-	15	TRBJ2-5	CVSSRSGTGQETQYF	TGCGTCAGCAGCCGATCCGGGACAGGGCAAGAGACCCAGTACTTC
TRBV18	TRBD1	-	16	TRBJ2-7	CASSRDREGLAYEQYF	TGTGCCAGCTCACGAGACAGGGAAGGCCTTGCATACGAGCAGTACTTC
TRBV2	-	many	13	TRBJ2-1	CASSGPASNEQFF	TGTGCCAGCAGTGGCCCGGCGAGCAATGAGCAGTTCTTC
TRBV27	TRBD2	few	15	TRBJ2-7	CASSSFAGGTYEQYF	TGTGCCAGCAGTTCCTTCGCGGGAGGGACCTACGAGCAGTACTTC
TRBV12-3/TRBV12-4	-	many	15	TRBJ1-5	CASSLGVLSNQPQHF	TGTGCCAGCAGTTTAGGTGTACTTAGCAATCAGCCCCAGCATTTT
TRBV20-1	TRBD1	few	15	TRBJ1-4	CSARATGGTNEKLFF	TGCAGTGCTAGAGCCACAGGGGGCACTAATGAAAAACTGTTTTTT
TRBV5-1	-	many	13	TRBJ2-1	CASSLNSYNEQFF	TGCGCCAGCAGCTTGAACTCCTACAATGAGCAGTTCTTC
TRBV27	-	many	14	TRBJ1-2	CASSLVGHRDGYTF	TGTGCCAGCAGTTTAGTGGGGCATAGGGATGGCTACACCTTC
TRBV19	-	many	16	TRBJ1-5	CASISRASLVGQPQHF	TGTGCCAGCATATCCCGGGCCTCGTTGGTGGGTCAGCCCCAGCATTTT
TRBV2	TRBD2	many	15	TRBJ2-3	CASSEFGGTRDTQYF	TGTGCCAGCAGTGAATTCGGGGGGACCCGGGATACGCAGTATTTT
TRBV11-2	-	few	13	TRBJ1-1	CASSPYDYTEAFF	TGTGCCAGCAGCCCCTATGATTACACTGAAGCTTTCTTT
TRBV20-1	TRBD2	-	17	TRBJ2-1	CSASRGGIAGAYNEQFF	TGCAGTGCTAGCCGGGGGGGGATAGCGGGAGCCTACAATGAGCAGTTCTTC
TRBV11-3	-	many	15	TRBJ1-4	CASSLGVATNEKLFF	TGTGCCAGCAGCTTAGGAGTTGCAACTAATGAAAAACTGTTTTTT
TRBV5-1	-	-	16	TRBJ2-1	CASSFTFWGENNDQFF	TGCGCCAGCAGCTTTACCTTCTGGGGGGAAAACAATGACCAGTTCTTC
TRBV29-1	-	few	14	TRBJ1-3	CSAEGRLSGNTIYF	TGCAGCGCAGAGGGGAGACTATCTGGAAACACCATATATTTT
TRBV3-1	TRBD1	many	14	TRBJ1-1	CASSHAGGQGEAFF	TGTGCCAGCAGCCATGCCGGGGGACAGGGGGAAGCTTTCTTT
TRBV20-1	-	-	13	TRBJ2-1	CSVKLSSYNEQFF	TGCAGTGTAAAGCTGAGCTCCTACAATGAGCAGTTCTTC
TRBV3-1	-	-	14	TRBJ2-7	CASSQAGIAYEQYF	TGTGCCAGCAGCCAAGCGGGAATTGCCTACGAGCAGTACTTC
TRBV27	TRBD2	-	16	TRBJ2-2	CASSLIGTSGPGELFF	TGTGCCAGCAGTCTCATCGGGACTAGCGGCCCCGGGGAGCTGTTTTTT
TRBV6-2/TRBV6-3	-	-	13	TRBJ2-7	CASSRPGSHEQYF	TGTGCCAGCAGTCGCCCCGGGAGCCACGAGCAGTACTTC
TRBV25-1	-	many	13	TRBJ1-5	CASSELGTQPQHF	TGTGCCAGCAGTGAATTAGGTACTCAGCCCCAGCATTTT
TRBV9	TRBD1	-	17	TRBJ1-4	CASSLGQGGGTNEKLFF	TGTGCCAGCAGCCTTGGACAGGGAGGAGGAACTAATGAAAAACTGTTTTTT
TRBV28	-	many	12	TRBJ2-5	CASSLSLETQYF	TGTGCCAGCAGTTTAAGTTTAGAGACCCAGTACTTC
TRBV19	-	few	15	TRBJ2-3	CASLEAIAYTDTQYF	TGTGCCAGTCTAGAAGCCATCGCCTACACAGATACGCAGTATTTT
TRBV6-2/TRBV6-3	-	-	14	TRBJ2-1	CASSLRAGYDEQFF	TGTGCCAGCAGTCTTAGGGCAGGGTACGATGAGCAATTCTTC
TRBV30	-	many	12	TRBJ1-1	CAWSVGGTEAFF	TGTGCCTGGAGTGTTGGGGGGACTGAAGCTTTCTTT
TRBV27	-	many	19	TRBJ2-6	CASSSVDRFLSSGANVLTF	TGTGCCAGCAGTTCCGTCGACAGGTTCCTCAGCTCTGGGGCCAACGTCCTGACTTTC
TRBV9	-	once	13	TRBJ1-1	CASSSQQGTEAFF	TGTGCCAGCAGCTCCCAACAGGGAACTGAAGCTTTCTTT
TRBV7-2	-	-	15	TRBJ2-5	CASSLGIEKGQTQYF	TGTGCCAGCAGCTTAGGGATAGAGAAGGGGCAGACCCAGTACTTC
TRBV2	-	few	15	TRBJ1-2	CASRDRTRANYGYTF	TGTGCCAGCAGGGACAGAACTAGAGCTAACTATGGCTACACCTTC
TRBV12-3/TRBV12-4	TRBD2	-	15	TRBJ2-5	CASSPFLAGGETQYF	TGTGCCAGCAGTCCATTCTTGGCGGGAGGTGAGACCCAGTACTTC
TRBV7-9	-	-	15	TRBJ2-1	CASSPPGDSYNEQFF	TGTGCCAGCAGCCCCCCGGGGGACTCCTACAATGAGCAGTTCTTC
TRBV20-1	TRBD1	-	13	TRBJ1-2	CSATGTADYGYTF	TGCAGTGCTACAGGGACAGCGGACTATGGCTACACCTTC
TRBV7-9	TRBD2	few	15	TRBJ2-1	CASSLGTIRNDEQFF	TGTGCCAGCAGCTTGGGGACTATTAGGAACGATGAGCAGTTCTTC
TRBV5-4	-	-	14	TRBJ2-7	CASSPTGYSYEQYF	TGTGCCAGCAGCCCTACTGGTTACTCCTACGAGCAGTACTTC
TRBV28	TRBD1	many	13	TRBJ2-7	CASTTTGVGEQYF	TGTGCCAGCACAACGACAGGGGTGGGAGAGCAGTACTTC
TRBV30	TRBD2	many	15	TRBJ2-7	CAWSVGIAGGNEQYF	TGTGCCTGGAGTGTAGGTATAGCGGGAGGTAACGAGCAGTACTTC
TRBV2	-	many	14	TRBJ2-7	CASSRQRSTYEQYF	TGTGCCAGCAGCAGACAGAGAAGCACCTACGAGCAGTACTTC
TRBV7-8	TRBD2	-	16	TRBJ2-7	CASSSRTGGRPHEQYF	TGTGCCAGCAGCTCTCGGACTGGCGGGAGGCCACACGAGCAGTACTTC
TRBV20-1	TRBD2	few	15	TRBJ2-7	CSASLGLASTYEQYF	TGCAGTGCTAGTTTGGGACTAGCTTCCACCTACGAGCAGTACTTC
TRBV5-1	-	few	16	TRBJ2-1	CASSLAQDGFLNEQFF	TGCGCCAGCAGCTTGGCCCAGGATGGTTTTTTGAATGAGCAGTTCTTC
TRBV19	TRBD1	many	16	TRBJ1-5	CASSIWDRDPRQPQHF	TGTGCCAGTAGTATATGGGACAGGGACCCGCGTCAGCCCCAGCATTTT
TRBV29-1	TRBD2	many	13	TRBJ2-7	CSVEASSGNEQYF	TGCAGCGTTGAAGCTTCTAGCGGGAACGAGCAGTACTTC
TRBV18	-	many	13	TRBJ2-7	CASSTGLTYEQYF	TGTGCCAGCTCAACGGGACTTACCTACGAGCAGTACTTC
TRBV28	TRBD2	many	20	TRBJ2-1	CASQEGPGLAGVFSYNEQFF	TGTGCCAGCCAGGAGGGTCCGGGACTAGCGGGAGTATTCTCCTACAATGAGCAGTTCTTC
TRBV24-1	-	few	16	TRBJ2-1	CATSDFRAGRQSEQFF	TGTGCCACCAGTGATTTTAGGGCGGGACGGCAGTCTGAGCAGTTCTTC
TRBV13	TRBD2	many	15	TRBJ2-1	CASSPSGGRRNEQFF	TGTGCCAGCAGCCCCTCCGGCGGGAGGAGAAATGAGCAGTTCTTC